The next 2 T cell receptor beta chains were all read from a single sample in a study of human T cells and chemical hapten exposure. Time point in this sample: patch test 3, about 24 weeks after DPC sensitization. Described treatment: therapeutic diphenylcyclopropenone sensitization with weekly scalp DPC. Via MiXCR, TCRdb re-called the RACE reads, giving one row per CDR3 protein. The data contain just under 65,000 distinct CDR3 sequences, approximately 11% of them singletons. Sequenced here: whole blood, sampled in connection with sensitization to the hapten diphenylcyclopropenone (DPC). The receptors come from a woman aged 25-40 years with alopecia areata. Some clones in this sample may be carry-over from other donors' samples.

This clonotype was detected only a few times. This chain links TRBV6-1 with TRBJ1-1; possibly TRBD1 for D (6 bases). CDR3 size: 18 residues. Trimming removed 0 bases at V and 0 bases at J, with 17 bases between. CDR1 is MNHNS, CDR2 SASEGT, per germline. The CDR3 DNA reads TGTGCCAGCAGTGAAGCCCCGGACAGTTTTATAATGAACACTGAAGCTTTCTTT. Translated, it gives CASSEAPDSFIMNTEAFF.

The sample holds many counts of this clonotype. The chain uses TRBV20-1 and TRBJ2-7, with 9 positions matching TRBD2. Trimming removed 6 bases from V and 4 bases from J; junction bases left unmatched: 4. CDR3 length: 12 residues. Germline CDR1 reads DFQATT; CDR2 reads SNEGSKA (reference sequence). The CDR3 protein is CSASGLAYEQYF. DNA for the CDR3: TGCAGTGCCTCGGGACTAGCTTACGAGCAGTACTTC.